The 11 T cell receptor beta chains below come from one sample, sequenced in a study of blood T cell repertoires in COVID-19. Using immunoSEQ multiplex PCR, the repertoire was profiled, and TCRdb retains in-frame clones only, with some absent. Of about 170,000 clones listed, around 78% are singletons. Sequencing was carried out using PBMCs or T cells enriched from blood (not recorded which). The receptors derive from a woman aged 45-59 years who had recovered from COVID-19.

Only one count was recorded for this clone. The chain couples TRBV27 to TRBJ2-5, with D tentatively TRBD1 (5 bases). Trimming stripped 8 bases from V and 3 bases from J, with 13 bases between. The germline CDR1 and CDR2 sequences are MNHEY and SMNVEV (reference sequence). This CDR3 is built from 13 residues. CDR3 DNA sequence: TGTGCCAGCGGAGCCCCAGGGAAAGAGACCCAGTACTTC. It is translated as CASGAPGKETQYF.

This chain connects TRBV6-2 or TRBV6-3 to TRBJ2-6; D uncertain. The CDR3 loop spans 16 amino acids. Germline CDR1 MNHEY, CDR2 SVGEGT. The germline V and J ends were trimmed by 2 bases and 4 bases, with 12 bases remaining between them. CDR3 amino acids: CASSYPSRAGANVLTF. The CDR3 DNA reads as TGTGCCAGCAGTTACCCCTCTCGTGCGGGGGCCAACGTCCTGACTTTC.

The chain is built from TRBV11-1 and TRBJ1-2; D perhaps matches TRBD1 (5 bases). The germline V gene has CDR1 SGHAT and CDR2 FQDESV (reference sequence). CDR3 length: 13 amino acids. V lost 6 bases, J lost 2 bases, and 10 bases lay in between. CDR3 nucleotides: TGTGCCAGCAGACGCGGGGACAACTATGGCTACACCTTC. It codes for CASRRGDNYGYTF.

The chain combines TRBV28 with TRBJ1-3; TRBD1 is a possible D gene (6 bases). The CDR3 is 14 residues long. Germline values: CDR1 MDHEN, CDR2 SYDVKM. The germline V and J ends were trimmed by 6 bases and 3 bases, with 12 bases remaining between them. DNA for the CDR3: TGTGCCAGCAGATACCAGGGGAGTGGAAACACCATATATTTT. Translated: CASRYQGSGNTIYF.

The rearrangement links TRBV6-5 to TRBJ1-6, with no clear D. Trimming removed 0 bases from V and 5 bases from J, with 5 bases in between. From germline, CDR1 is MNHEY and CDR2 SVGAGI. This CDR3 has 14 residues. The CDR3 DNA reads as TGTGCCAGCAGTTACTCGTTCGATAATTCACCCCTCCACTTT. Protein product: CASSYSFDNSPLHF.

This chain links TRBV28 with TRBJ1-3; D is ambiguous. Trimming shortened V by 6 bases and J by 4 bases, and 13 bases separated the two germline ends. Germline CDR1 is MDHEN and CDR2 is SYDVKM. CDR3 length: 14 amino acids. CDR3 bases: TGTGCCAGCAGGCCCCGGGTCTCAGGAAACACCATATATTTT. Encoded protein: CASRPRVSGNTIYF.

The chain recombines TRBV7-9 with TRBJ1-2; D not certain. The germline gives CDR1 SEHNR, CDR2 FQNEAQ (reference sequence). This CDR3 spans 13 amino acids. V was trimmed by 5 bases and J by 4 bases, leaving 11 bases between them. The CDR3 sequence is CASSRGWVYGYTF. Here the CDR3 DNA reads TGTGCCAGCAGCAGAGGGTGGGTCTATGGCTACACCTTC. Looking up the rest from reference TRBV7-9 and TRBJ1-2 gives the full variable domain: DTGVSQNPRHKITKRGQNVTFRCDPISEHNRLYWYRQTLGQGPEFLTYFQNEAQLEKSRLLSDRFSAERPKGSFSTLEIQRTEQGDSAMYLCASSRGWVYGYTFGSGTRLTVV.

This clone turned up a few times. The chain carries TRBV5-7 and TRBJ1-3; D gene uncertain. TRBV5-7 is an ORF for which the function is uncertain. Trimming removed 4 bases at V and 4 bases at J, with 18 bases between. This CDR3 comprises 16 residues. Here the CDR3 reads CASSPTRYPWGNTIYF. The CDR3 DNA reads TGTGCCAGCAGCCCTACCAGGTATCCTTGGGGAAACACCATATATTTT.

V is TRBV20-1 and J is TRBJ2-3, with 7 bases matching TRBD2. The CDR3 has 15 amino acids. CDR1 and CDR2 (germline): DFQATT, SNEGSKA (reference sequence). V dropped 3 bases and J dropped 8; count of bases not matched to a gene: 14. The CDR3 here is CSASPLAASSGTQYF. The CDR3, as DNA: TGCAGTGCTAGTCCTCTAGCGGCCTCATCGGGTACGCAGTATTTT.

The gene calls are TRBV12-3 or TRBV12-4 and TRBJ1-4; 8 bases line up with TRBD1. Losses at the gene ends were 8 bases for V and 6 bases for J; bases not matched to a gene: 5. This CDR3 is built from 13 residues. This chain's CDR3 is CASRTGLDEKLFF. DNA of the CDR3: TGTGCCAGCCGGACAGGGTTGGATGAAAAACTGTTTTTT.

The chain couples TRBV28 to TRBJ1-2, with TRBD1 matching over 7 bases. This CDR3 is built from 13 residues. The ends lost 7 bases at V and 1 base at J; junction bases unmatched: 3. Germline V gene lookup returns CDR1 MDHEN and CDR2 SYDVKM. The CDR3 reads CASTRGNNYGYTF. CDR3 in DNA: TGTGCCAGCACCAGGGGGAATAACTATGGCTACACCTTC.